The present T cell receptor (beta chain) was sequenced within a study of identical twins (dated by TCRdb to 2016 to 2017). Regarding the complete study: TCR alpha and beta repertoires from monozygotic twins, unrelated adults of various ages and cord blood were deep-sequenced to test whether fetal clonotypes persist. To rule out contamination, the twin experiments were replicated at different times with different library preparation protocols.

Overall study outcomes, separate from this receptor: Conclusions relied on cross-sectional statistical analysis, since the same donors could not be followed over many years. Invariant T cells such as MAIT and iNKT could partly confound zero-insertion analyses, though diverse VJ usage argued against this for most clonotypes. In monozygotic twins, out-of-frame TCR alpha sharing was systematically underestimated by recombination models, although the models agreed with sharing between unrelated individuals. Fewer insertions were carried by abundant cord blood beta clonotypes, a similar but weaker trend appeared in young adult naive repertoires, and no such trend appeared in memory repertoires. A weaker excess of twin sharing was found in beta out-of-frame sequences because the signal-to-noise ratio was lowered by fewer shared sequences. Out-of-frame TCR alpha sequences shared between twins showed an excess of low generation-probability sequences compared with coincidental sharing between unrelated individuals.

Comments on this clonotype: Its antigen has not been determined. Base qualities were left out, and no much larger clone turns up one base away.

All donors were healthy Caucasians. The V end loses 0 bases and the J end loses 7 bases, and a stretch of 9 bases separates them. Counted from cysteine to phenylalanine, this CDR3 has 12 amino acids. Kept here is only the CDR3 DNA, which spans 36 bases and is read in frame from base 1. CDR1 and CDR2 (DFQATT, SNEGSKA) derive from the germline V gene (reference sequence). The receptor library was made with 5' RACE. The listed sequencing device is Illumina HiSeq 2000. A universal primer binding site was added through template switching, and the final cDNA carried a unique molecular identifier so that TCR cDNA molecules could be counted accurately. Specific primers in the conserved constant-segment region were used to synthesize first-strand cDNA for the TCR alpha and beta chains. To control for contamination, every cDNA library was double barcoded, receiving both a SMART-Mk sample barcode and Illumina barcodes. TruSeq adapter sequences, together with Illumina sample barcodes, were added in two successive PCR steps. TCR alpha and beta cDNA libraries were sequenced on the Illumina HiSeq platform with custom primers. The published analysis was carried out like this. Unique molecular identifiers were extracted from raw reads with MiGEC, and CDR3 positions were determined with MiXCR. For each individual, recombination models were inferred using an EM algorithm with the repgenHMM and IGoR tools. Shared clonotype analysis was performed with the tcR package in R, normalizing sharing by the product of cloneset sizes. To study raw recombination without the effects of thymic and clonal selection, out-of-frame nonproductive sequences were analyzed. In TCRdb, the public reads were trimmed at Q25 with fastp and aligned with MiXCR, with productive beta chains retained. Rows merge per CDR3 protein into single entries with the most common DNA and genes. The authors' filters were not applied to this entry. This sample lists 1,800,000 or so distinct CDR3 sequences; about 32% were detected once. Of the sample, around 0.3% falls within the top ten clones.

The receptor chain draws on TRBV20-1 and TRBJ1-2, with no confidently assigned D gene. The sequence came from a newborn girl in good health. The specimen sequenced was cord blood. The CDR3 protein sequence reads: CSARDTPAGYTF. In nucleotides, the sequence is TGCAGTGCTAGAGATACCCCTGCTGGCTACACCTTC.